Sequencing of this T cell receptor (beta chain) was carried out in a study of blood T cell repertoires in COVID-19. Study-wide background: Both acute and convalescent COVID-19 samples were obtained from the United States, Italy and Spain.

Trimming pared 6 bases from V and 3 bases from J, leaving 13 bases between. Germline CDR1 is MGHRA and CDR2 is YSYEKL. This CDR3 is 14 amino acids long. As originally analysed: Reference gene primer amplification yielded estimated nucleated cell counts. TCRdb keeps only in-frame clones here, not all; method: immunoSEQ multiplex PCR. V and J calls and clone size follow that table, whereas D and trimming were derived from the DNA. The sample consists of over 150,000 clones, roughly 85% of them appearing once. The sequence was collected from a man over 45 with active or convalescent COVID-19. The V call is TRBV4-1, the J call TRBJ2-3; tentatively, D is TRBD2 (6 bases). Sample: peripheral blood. The CDR3 DNA is TGCGCCAGCAGTACACTCGGGAGAACAGATACGCAGTATTTT. Translating it yields CASSTLGRTDTQYF.